The source of this T cell receptor (beta chain) is a study of cytomegalovirus exposure and HLA in healthy donors. Notes on the study in general: It was 150 or so TCR beta chains that were listed as cytomegalovirus-associated. TCR beta V segments were, for the most part, productive about 90% or about 30% of the time in an earlier analysis.

In its sample, this clone was seen once. Its antigen is unknown. In the PCR, 60 Vbeta and 13 Jbeta primers were used. Assay used: immunoSEQ multiplex PCR; TCRdb lists only in-frame clones, some missing. The sample shows some 110,000 clones, 80% to 90% of them seen only once. This CDR3 region has 15 residues. V lost 5 bases, J lost 1 base, and 14 bases lay in between. Per the germline V gene, CDR1 is SGHTA and CDR2 is FQGNSA. The rearrangement joins TRBV7-2 to TRBJ1-1; TRBD1 might be the D (5 bases). This clonotype was sampled from a man aged 50-60 years in good health and CMV-seronegative. Sequenced material: PBMCs. Written as DNA, the CDR3 is TGTGCCAGCAGCCCCCAGGCAGGGAAGAACACTGAAGCTTTCTTT. It specifies CASSPQAGKNTEAFF.